These T cell receptor beta chains were read from a single sample in a study of breast tumors, draining lymph nodes, adjacent tissues. TCRdb passed the multiplex PCR reads through MiXCR, listing each CDR3 protein once. The table lists fewer than 200,000 distinct CDR3 sequences, approximately 33% of them singletons. What was sequenced was axillary lymph node tissue. The source of these receptors is a female donor with breast cancer. Some clones in this sample may be carry-over from other donors' samples. CDR3s include the opening cysteine and the closing phenylalanine or tryptophan. The D gene is left open where the match is weak. Clone size is given for some rows only: seen once, a few or many times, or a class if the clone is expanded.

j_gene	v_gene	len	d_gene	abundance	CDR3nt	CDR3aa
TRBJ1-2	TRBV2	14	-	many	TGTGCCAGCAGTGAAGGTGCGGGGATGAGGGGCTACACCTTC	CASSEGAGMRGYTF
TRBJ2-5	TRBV12-3/TRBV12-4	15	TRBD1	many	TGTGCCAGCAGACGTACAGGGGCCGGCAAAGAGACCCAGTACTTC	CASRRTGAGKETQYF
TRBJ1-6	TRBV5-1	13	-	many	TGCGCCAGCGCCCGGGCCTCGGATTCACCCCTCCACTTT	CASARASDSPLHF
TRBJ2-3	TRBV5-6	17	TRBD2	-	TGTGCCAGCAGCTTGGTAGTAGCGGGGGGGTCTTACGATACGCAGTATTTT	CASSLVVAGGSYDTQYF
TRBJ2-2	TRBV18	17	-	many	TGTGCCAGCTCACCACGGGAAATCGGACACGGGGGCAGGGAGCTGTTTTTT	CASSPREIGHGGRELFF
TRBJ2-5	TRBV5-8	15	-	many	TGTGCCAGCAGCTTGGGGAGTCCGGGGCGGGAGACCCAGTACTTC	CASSLGSPGRETQYF
TRBJ2-1	TRBV7-2	19	TRBD2	-	TGTGCCAGCAGCTCCTTAGGACTAGCGGGAGGGAAGTCCTACAATGAGCAGTTCTTC	CASSSLGLAGGKSYNEQFF
TRBJ2-1	TRBV7-9	13	-	-	TGTGCCAGCAGCTCGGGAGACAACAATGAGCAGTTCTTC	CASSSGDNNEQFF
TRBJ1-6	TRBV29-1	12	-	-	TGCAGCGGAGGGGGGGACGGCTCACCCCTCCACTTT	CSGGGDGSPLHF
TRBJ2-5	TRBV5-1	15	-	many	TGCGCCAGCAGCTTGCGGGCAGGCTTACAAGAGACCCAGTACTTC	CASSLRAGLQETQYF
TRBJ2-7	TRBV6-1	14	-	few	TGTGCCAGCGTGCAACAGGGCTTAACCTACGAGCAGTACTTC	CASVQQGLTYEQYF
TRBJ2-2	TRBV25-1	17	-	-	TGTGCCAGCAGTGATTCCAGCGTAGTAGCAAACACCGGGGAGCTGTTTTTT	CASSDSSVVANTGELFF
TRBJ1-6	TRBV11-2	15	-	-	TGTGCCAGCAGCCCCGGGACCGTTCGGGCTTCACCCCTCCACTTT	CASSPGTVRASPLHF
TRBJ2-3	TRBV20-1	15	TRBD2	-	TGCAGTGCTAGACGCGGGCGGGGGACCTACAATGAGCAGTATTTT	CSARRGRGTYNEQYF
TRBJ1-5	TRBV20-1	14	TRBD1	-	TGCAGTGCTAGAGTGGGACAGGGGGATCAGCCCCAGCATTTT	CSARVGQGDQPQHF
TRBJ2-3	TRBV2	15	TRBD2	-	TGTGCCGGGAGAAGGGGACTAGCGGGCACAGATACGCAGTATTTT	CAGRRGLAGTDTQYF
TRBJ1-1	TRBV7-6	14	-	-	TGTGCCAGCAGCTTAGGGGGTAAGAACACTGAAGCTTTCTTT	CASSLGGKNTEAFF
TRBJ1-1	TRBV7-8	13	-	-	TGTGCCAGCAGCTTACACCGAGTATCTGAAGCTTTCTTT	CASSLHRVSEAFF
TRBJ2-7	TRBV7-9	17	-	-	TGTGCCAGCAGCTCCCGTCCCGGGACTCGGAACTACTACGAGCAGTACTTC	CASSSRPGTRNYYEQYF
TRBJ2-1	TRBV19	15	TRBD2	many	TGTGCCAGTAGTAGAACTAGCGGGAGTTTCAATGAGCAGTTCTTC	CASSRTSGSFNEQFF
TRBJ1-5	TRBV27	14	TRBD1	many	TGTGCCAGCAGTTTGCGACAGGGTGGTCAGCCCCAGCATTTT	CASSLRQGGQPQHF
TRBJ2-5	TRBV6-5	17	-	few	TGTGCCAGCAGCAAATATCCTCCTGGCGGGATGCAAGAGACCCAGTACTTC	CASSKYPPGGMQETQYF
TRBJ1-2	TRBV6-6	14	TRBD1	many	TGTGCCAGCAGTTCCGGGGACAGTAACTATGGCTACACCTTC	CASSSGDSNYGYTF
TRBJ2-2	TRBV6-1	15	-	many	TGTGCCAGCAGTGTGACCGGGGGAACGGGCGGGGAGCTGTTTTTT	CASSVTGGTGGELFF
TRBJ2-2	TRBV12-5	15	TRBD2	-	TGTGCTAGTGGTTTTAGCGGGAGAAACACCGGGGAGCTGTTTTTT	CASGFSGRNTGELFF
TRBJ1-2	TRBV3-1	11	-	-	TGTGCCAGCAGCCAAGTGGGTGGCTACACCTTC	CASSQVGGYTF
TRBJ1-1	TRBV5-4	13	-	-	TGTGCCAGCAGCCCCTCCGGATACACTGAAGCTTTCTTT	CASSPSGYTEAFF
TRBJ2-7	TRBV25-1	17	TRBD1	many	TGTGCCAGCAGTGATGCGGGCAGGGGGCCAACCAGCTACGAGCAGTACTTC	CASSDAGRGPTSYEQYF
TRBJ2-7	TRBV19	14	-	many	TGTGCCAGTAGTCCGCTGCAGGGGAGCTACGAGCAGTACTTC	CASSPLQGSYEQYF
TRBJ1-5	TRBV20-1	15	-	-	TGCAGTGCTAGTAGCGGGAGTCTCAACAATGAGCCCCAGCATTTT	CSASSGSLNNEPQHF
TRBJ2-3	TRBV5-1	15	-	many	TGCGCCAGCAGCTTGACTAGCCCAAGCACAGATACGCAGTATTTT	CASSLTSPSTDTQYF
TRBJ2-7	TRBV6-1	14	-	-	TGTGCCAGCACTCTAGAGACTGGATCCTACGAGCAGCACTTC	CASTLETGSYEQHF
TRBJ2-7	TRBV20-1	16	TRBD2	many	TGCAGTGCTAGTATGTCGACTAGCGGGAGGGCCTACGAGCAGTACTTC	CSASMSTSGRAYEQYF
TRBJ1-5	TRBV6-6	14	-	many	TGTGCCAGCAGTTACAAAAGGGGAGGGCAGCCCCAGCATTTT	CASSYKRGGQPQHF
TRBJ1-4	TRBV14	12	-	many	TGTGCCAGCAGCTATCCAGCGGGAGAACTGTTTTTT	CASSYPAGELFF
TRBJ2-5	TRBV6-1	14	-	many	TGTGCCAGCAGTGGAAGCAGGGGACTGGAGACCCAGTACTTC	CASSGSRGLETQYF
TRBJ1-2	TRBV28	16	-	-	TGTGCCAGCAGGGCGCCGCATGGGGGGGCGAACTATGGCTACACCTTC	CASRAPHGGANYGYTF
TRBJ1-1	TRBV27	14	-	few	TGTGCCAGCAGCCACTGGACAGAAGCCCCTGAAGCTTTCTTT	CASSHWTEAPEAFF
TRBJ2-5	TRBV18	18	TRBD1	many	TGTGCCAGCTCACCACCTTCTCCGACAGGGTGGTGGGAAGAGACCCAGTACTTC	CASSPPSPTGWWEETQYF
TRBJ2-3	TRBV7-3	14	-	many	TGTGCCAGCAGCCCGACTGTGAGCACAGATACGCAGTATTTT	CASSPTVSTDTQYF
TRBJ2-7	TRBV20-1	13	-	many	TGCAGTGCTAGTGGTCTTAGGGGCTACGAGCAGTACTTC	CSASGLRGYEQYF
TRBJ2-1	TRBV20-1	15	TRBD2	many	TGCAGTGCTAGCCCAGCTAGCGGGAGTGGCAATGAGCAGTTCTTC	CSASPASGSGNEQFF
TRBJ2-1	TRBV7-2	14	-	many	TGTGCCAGCAGCCCGTACCTGGGGGGTAATGAGCAGTTCTTC	CASSPYLGGNEQFF
TRBJ1-1	TRBV11-2	15	TRBD1	-	TGTGCCAGCAGCTTGGCGACAGGGTCGAACACTGAAGCTTTCTTT	CASSLATGSNTEAFF
TRBJ2-2	TRBV7-9	16	TRBD2	-	TGTGCCAGCAGCTTCCCAGCGGGGGGGCGCACCGGGGAGCTGTTTTTT	CASSFPAGGRTGELFF
TRBJ2-5	TRBV5-1	19	TRBD2	many	TGCGCCAGCAGCTATCTACCGGGACTAGCGGGACCTCCACAAGAGACCCAGTACTTC	CASSYLPGLAGPPQETQYF
TRBJ2-3	TRBV13	16	-	many	TGTGCCAGCAGCAACCCCGGAGGGGTGGGCACAGATACGCAGTATTTT	CASSNPGGVGTDTQYF
TRBJ2-7	TRBV5-8	13	-	many	TGTGCCAGCAGCTCTCGGTTACCCTACGAGCAGTACTTC	CASSSRLPYEQYF
TRBJ1-5	TRBV2	14	-	many	TGTGCCAGCAGTGAATTGGGGGGTGGTCAGCCCCAGCATTTT	CASSELGGGQPQHF
TRBJ1-1	TRBV25-1	15	TRBD1	-	TGTGCCAGCAGTGAATACGAGGGGGCTGGCACTGAAGCTTTCTTT	CASSEYEGAGTEAFF
TRBJ2-5	TRBV7-2	19	TRBD2	many	TGTGCCAGCAGCTTAGGGCTACTAGCGGGGGCGGCCGAAGGAGAGACCCAGTACTTC	CASSLGLLAGAAEGETQYF
TRBJ2-1	TRBV20-1	15	TRBD2	-	TGCAGTGCTAGAGATCCCGCGGGAGGGCCCGATGAGCAGTTCTTC	CSARDPAGGPDEQFF
TRBJ1-1	TRBV7-9	13	-	-	TGTGCCAGCAGCTTAACCGAAGGCACTGAAGCTTTCTTT	CASSLTEGTEAFF
TRBJ2-5	TRBV12-3/TRBV12-4	13	-	many	TGTGCCAGCAGACCCAACTACGGGGAGACCCAGTACTTC	CASRPNYGETQYF
TRBJ1-1	TRBV11-2	14	-	few	TGTGCCAGCAGCCATAAGGAGACGAACACTGAAGCTTTCTTT	CASSHKETNTEAFF
TRBJ2-2	TRBV19	15	-	-	TGTGCCAGTAGTAGGGTGGGGGGCGTAAGGGGGGAGCTGTTTTTT	CASSRVGGVRGELFF
TRBJ2-7	TRBV12-3/TRBV12-4	14	-	many	TGTGCCAGCAGTTTACAGGGGAGCTCCTACGAGCAGTACTTC	CASSLQGSSYEQYF